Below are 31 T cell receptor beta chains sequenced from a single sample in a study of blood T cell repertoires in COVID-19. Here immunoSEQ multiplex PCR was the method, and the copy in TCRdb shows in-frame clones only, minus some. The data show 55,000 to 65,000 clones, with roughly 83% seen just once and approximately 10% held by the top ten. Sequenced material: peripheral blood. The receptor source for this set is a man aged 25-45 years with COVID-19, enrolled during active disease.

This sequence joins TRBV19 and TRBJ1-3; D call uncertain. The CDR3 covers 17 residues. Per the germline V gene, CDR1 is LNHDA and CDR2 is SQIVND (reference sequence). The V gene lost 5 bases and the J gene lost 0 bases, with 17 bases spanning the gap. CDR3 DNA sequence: TGTGCCAGTAGTTTCGGGAGGACGGGCCTCTCTGGAAACACCATATATTTT. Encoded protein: CASSFGRTGLSGNTIYF.

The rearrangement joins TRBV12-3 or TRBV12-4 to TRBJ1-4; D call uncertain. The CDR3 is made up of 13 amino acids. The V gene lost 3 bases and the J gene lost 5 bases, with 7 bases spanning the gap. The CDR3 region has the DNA TGTGCCAGCAGTTTTCTAGTAAATGAAAAACTGTTTTTT. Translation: CASSFLVNEKLFF.

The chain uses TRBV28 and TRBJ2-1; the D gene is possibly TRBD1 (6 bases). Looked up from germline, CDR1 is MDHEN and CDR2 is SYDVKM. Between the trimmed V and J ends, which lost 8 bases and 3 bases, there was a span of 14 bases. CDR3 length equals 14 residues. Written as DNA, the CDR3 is TGTGCCAGCCACTCCAGGGGTAGCTACAATGAGCAGTTCTTC. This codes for CASHSRGSYNEQFF.

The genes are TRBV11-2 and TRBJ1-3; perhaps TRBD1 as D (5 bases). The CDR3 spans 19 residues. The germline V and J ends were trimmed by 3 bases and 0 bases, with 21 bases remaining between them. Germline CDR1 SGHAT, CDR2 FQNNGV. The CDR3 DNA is TGTGCCAGCAGCTTCGGGTGGTCTACAGGAAAGAGCTCTGGAAACACCATATATTTT. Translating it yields CASSFGWSTGKSSGNTIYF.

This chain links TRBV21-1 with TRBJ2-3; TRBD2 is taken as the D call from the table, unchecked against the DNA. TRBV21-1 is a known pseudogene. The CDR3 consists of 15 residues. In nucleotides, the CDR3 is TGTGCCAGCAGGAGCCGACTAGCGGGAGGGGATACGCAGTATTTT. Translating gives CASRSRLAGGDTQYF.

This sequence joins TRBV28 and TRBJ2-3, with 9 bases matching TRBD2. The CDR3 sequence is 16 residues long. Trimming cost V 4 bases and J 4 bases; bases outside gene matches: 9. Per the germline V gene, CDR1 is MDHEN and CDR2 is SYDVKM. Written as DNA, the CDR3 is TGTGCCAGCAGTTCGACTAGCGGACGATGGGCAGATACGCAGTATTTT. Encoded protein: CASSSTSGRWADTQYF.

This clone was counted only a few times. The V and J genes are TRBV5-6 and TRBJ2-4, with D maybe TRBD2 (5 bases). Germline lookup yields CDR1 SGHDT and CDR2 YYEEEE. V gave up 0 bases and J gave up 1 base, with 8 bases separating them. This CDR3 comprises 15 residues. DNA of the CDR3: TGTGCCAGCAGCTTGGAGGGAGAGGCCAAAAACATTCAGTACTTC. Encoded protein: CASSLEGEAKNIQYF.

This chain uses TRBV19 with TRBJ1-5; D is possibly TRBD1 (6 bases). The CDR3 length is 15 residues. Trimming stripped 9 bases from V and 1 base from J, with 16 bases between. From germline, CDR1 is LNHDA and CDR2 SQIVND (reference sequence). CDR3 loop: CASTPTGISNQPQHF. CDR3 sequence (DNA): TGTGCCAGCACTCCAACAGGGATAAGCAATCAGCCCCAGCATTTT.

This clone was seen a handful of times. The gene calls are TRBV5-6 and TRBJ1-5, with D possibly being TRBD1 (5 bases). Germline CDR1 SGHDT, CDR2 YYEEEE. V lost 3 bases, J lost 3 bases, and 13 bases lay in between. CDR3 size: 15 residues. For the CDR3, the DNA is TGTGCCAGCAGCTGGTGGGGAGGGGCCAATCAGCCCCAGCATTTT. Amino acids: CASSWWGGANQPQHF.

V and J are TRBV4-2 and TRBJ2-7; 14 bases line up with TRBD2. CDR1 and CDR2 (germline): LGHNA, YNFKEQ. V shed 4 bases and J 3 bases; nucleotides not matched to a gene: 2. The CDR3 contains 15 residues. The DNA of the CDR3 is TGTGCCAGCAGCCGTGGACTAGCGGGAGGCTACGAGCAGTACTTC. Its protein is CASSRGLAGGYEQYF.

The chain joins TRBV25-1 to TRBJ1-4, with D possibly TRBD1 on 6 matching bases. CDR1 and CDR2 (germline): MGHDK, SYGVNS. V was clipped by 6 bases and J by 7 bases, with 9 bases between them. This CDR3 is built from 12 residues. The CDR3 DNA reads TGTGCCAGCAGCATAGGGGGTGAAAAACTGTTTTTT. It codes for CASSIGGEKLFF.

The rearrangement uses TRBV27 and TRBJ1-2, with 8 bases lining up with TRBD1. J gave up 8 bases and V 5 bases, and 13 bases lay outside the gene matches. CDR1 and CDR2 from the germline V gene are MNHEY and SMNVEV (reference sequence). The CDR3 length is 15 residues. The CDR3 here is CASSAYMTTGVGYTF. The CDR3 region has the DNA TGTGCCAGCAGTGCATATATGACGACAGGGGTCGGCTACACCTTC.

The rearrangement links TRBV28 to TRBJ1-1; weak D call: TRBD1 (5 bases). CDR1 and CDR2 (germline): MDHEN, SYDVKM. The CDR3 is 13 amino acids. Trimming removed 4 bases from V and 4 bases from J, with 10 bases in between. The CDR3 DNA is TGTGCCAGCAGTTCATCAGGGCCCACTGAAGCTTTCTTT. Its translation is CASSSSGPTEAFF. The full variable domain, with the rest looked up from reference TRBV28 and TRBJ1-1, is DVKVTQSSRYLVKRTGEKVFLECVQDMDHENMFWYRQDPGLGLRLIYFSYDVKMKEKGDIPEGYSVSREKKERFSLILESASTNQTSMYLCASSSSGPTEAFFGQGTRLTVV.

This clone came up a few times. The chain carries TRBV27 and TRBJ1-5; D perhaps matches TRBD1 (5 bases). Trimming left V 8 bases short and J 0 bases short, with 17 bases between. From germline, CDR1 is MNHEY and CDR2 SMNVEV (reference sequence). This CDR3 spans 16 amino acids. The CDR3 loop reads CASRPGGVNSNQPQHF. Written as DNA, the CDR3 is TGTGCCAGCCGCCCCGGGGGGGTAAATAGCAATCAGCCCCAGCATTTT.

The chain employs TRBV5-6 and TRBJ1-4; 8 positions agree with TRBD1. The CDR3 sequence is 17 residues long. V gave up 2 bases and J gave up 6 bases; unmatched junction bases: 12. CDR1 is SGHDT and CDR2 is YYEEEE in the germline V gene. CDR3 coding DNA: TGTGCCAGCAGCTTTAGTTTCCTGTTACAGGGGGATGAAAAACTGTTTTTT. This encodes CASSFSFLLQGDEKLFF.

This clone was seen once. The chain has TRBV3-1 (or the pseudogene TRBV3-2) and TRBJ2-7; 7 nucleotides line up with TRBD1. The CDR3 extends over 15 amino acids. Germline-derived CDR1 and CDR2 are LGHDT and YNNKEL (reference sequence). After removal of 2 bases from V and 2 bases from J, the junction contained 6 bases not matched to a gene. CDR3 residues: CASSQYAGTAYEQYF. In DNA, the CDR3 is TGTGCCAGCAGCCAATACGCCGGGACAGCCTACGAGCAGTACTTC.

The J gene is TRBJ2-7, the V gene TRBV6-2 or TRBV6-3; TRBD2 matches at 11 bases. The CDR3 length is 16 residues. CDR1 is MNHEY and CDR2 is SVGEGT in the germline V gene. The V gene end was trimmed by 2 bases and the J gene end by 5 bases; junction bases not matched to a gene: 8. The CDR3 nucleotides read TGTGCCAGCAGTTACCCGACTAGCGGGATGGATGACGAGCAGTACTTC. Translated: CASSYPTSGMDDEQYF.

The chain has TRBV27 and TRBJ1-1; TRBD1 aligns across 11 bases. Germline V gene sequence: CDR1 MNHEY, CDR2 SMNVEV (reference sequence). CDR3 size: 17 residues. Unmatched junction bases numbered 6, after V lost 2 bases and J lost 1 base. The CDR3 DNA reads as TGTGCCAGCAGTTTAATAGGACAGGGGGCCCGGAACACTGAAGCTTTCTTT. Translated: CASSLIGQGARNTEAFF.

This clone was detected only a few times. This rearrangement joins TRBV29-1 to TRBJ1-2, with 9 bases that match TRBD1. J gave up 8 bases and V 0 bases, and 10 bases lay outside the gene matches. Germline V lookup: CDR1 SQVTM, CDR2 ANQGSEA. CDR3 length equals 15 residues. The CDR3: CSVEDHRDRVGGYTF. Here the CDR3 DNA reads TGCAGCGTTGAAGATCATCGGGACAGGGTTGGCGGCTACACCTTC.

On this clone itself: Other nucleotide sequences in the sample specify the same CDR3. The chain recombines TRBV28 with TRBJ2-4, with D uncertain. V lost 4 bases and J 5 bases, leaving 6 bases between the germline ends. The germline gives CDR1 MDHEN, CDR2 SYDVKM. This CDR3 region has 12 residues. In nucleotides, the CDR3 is TGTGCCAGCAGTTCAGTCCAAAACATTCAGTACTTC. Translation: CASSSVQNIQYF.

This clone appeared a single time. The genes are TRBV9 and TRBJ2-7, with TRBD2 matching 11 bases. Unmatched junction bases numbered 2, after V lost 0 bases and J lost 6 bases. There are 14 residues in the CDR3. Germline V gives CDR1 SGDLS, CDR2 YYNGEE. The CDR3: CASSVELAGAEQYF. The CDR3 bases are TGTGCCAGCAGCGTAGAACTAGCGGGAGCCGAGCAGTACTTC.

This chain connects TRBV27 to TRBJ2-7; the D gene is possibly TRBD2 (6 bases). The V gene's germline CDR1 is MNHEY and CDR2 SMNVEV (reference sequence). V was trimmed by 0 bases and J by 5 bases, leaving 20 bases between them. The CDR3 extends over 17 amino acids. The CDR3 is CASSLSWGDAPGNEQYF. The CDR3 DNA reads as TGTGCCAGCAGTTTATCGTGGGGGGACGCCCCGGGCAACGAGCAGTACTTC.

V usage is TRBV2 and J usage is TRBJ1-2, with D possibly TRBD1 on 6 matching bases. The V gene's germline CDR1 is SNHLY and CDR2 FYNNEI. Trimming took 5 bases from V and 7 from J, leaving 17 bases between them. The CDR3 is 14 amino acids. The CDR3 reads CASSKDRSGGGYTF. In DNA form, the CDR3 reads TGTGCCAGCAGTAAAGACAGGTCGGGAGGTGGCTACACCTTC.

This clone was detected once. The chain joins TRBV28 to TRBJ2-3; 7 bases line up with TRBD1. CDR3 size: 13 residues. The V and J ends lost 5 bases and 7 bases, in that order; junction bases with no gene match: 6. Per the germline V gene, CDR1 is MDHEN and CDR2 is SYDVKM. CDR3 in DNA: TGTGCCAGCAGTGGGGACAGCAAAAATACGCAGTATTTT. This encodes CASSGDSKNTQYF.

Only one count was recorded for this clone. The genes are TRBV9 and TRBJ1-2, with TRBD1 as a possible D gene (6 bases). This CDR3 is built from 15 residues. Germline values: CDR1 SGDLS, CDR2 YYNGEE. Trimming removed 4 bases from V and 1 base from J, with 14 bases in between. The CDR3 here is CASSPRTAYNYGYTF. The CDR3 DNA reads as TGTGCCAGCAGCCCTCGGACAGCCTATAACTATGGCTACACCTTC.

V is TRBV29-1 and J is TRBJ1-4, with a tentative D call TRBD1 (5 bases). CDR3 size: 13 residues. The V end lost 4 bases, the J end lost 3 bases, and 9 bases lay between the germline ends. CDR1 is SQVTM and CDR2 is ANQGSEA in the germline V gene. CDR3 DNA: TGCAGCGTTGCCGGAGGGGCTAATGAAAAACTGTTTTTT. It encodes CSVAGGANEKLFF. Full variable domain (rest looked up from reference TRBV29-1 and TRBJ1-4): SAVISQKPSRDICQRGTSLTIQCQVDSQVTMMFWYRQQPGQSLTLIATANQGSEATYESGFVIDKFPISRPNLTFSTLTVSNMSPEDSSIYLCSVAGGANEKLFFGSGTQLSVL.

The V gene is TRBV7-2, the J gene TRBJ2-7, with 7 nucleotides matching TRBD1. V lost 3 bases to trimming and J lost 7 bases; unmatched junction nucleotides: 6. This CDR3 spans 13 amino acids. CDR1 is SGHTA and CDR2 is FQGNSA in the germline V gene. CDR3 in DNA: TGTGCCAGCAGCTTTACAGGGGTGAGGGAGCAGTACTTC. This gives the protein CASSFTGVREQYF.

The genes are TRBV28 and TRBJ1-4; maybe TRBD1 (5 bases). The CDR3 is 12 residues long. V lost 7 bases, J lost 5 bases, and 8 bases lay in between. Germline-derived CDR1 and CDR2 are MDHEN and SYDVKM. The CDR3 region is CASKEGNEKLFF. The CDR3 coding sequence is TGTGCCAGCAAGGAGGGGAATGAAAAACTGTTTTTT.

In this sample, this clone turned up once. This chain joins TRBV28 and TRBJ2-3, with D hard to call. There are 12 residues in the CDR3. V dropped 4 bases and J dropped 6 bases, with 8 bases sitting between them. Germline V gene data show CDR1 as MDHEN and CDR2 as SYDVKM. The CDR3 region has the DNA TGTGCCAGCAGTTACAGCCGTGATACGCAGTATTTT. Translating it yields CASSYSRDTQYF.

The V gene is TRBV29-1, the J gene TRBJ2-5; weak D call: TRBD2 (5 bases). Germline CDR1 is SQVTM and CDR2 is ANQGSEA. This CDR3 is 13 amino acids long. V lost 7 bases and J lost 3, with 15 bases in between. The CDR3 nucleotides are TGCAGCGCCCTAGGGTCCGGGGAAGAGACCCAGTACTTC. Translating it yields CSALGSGEETQYF.

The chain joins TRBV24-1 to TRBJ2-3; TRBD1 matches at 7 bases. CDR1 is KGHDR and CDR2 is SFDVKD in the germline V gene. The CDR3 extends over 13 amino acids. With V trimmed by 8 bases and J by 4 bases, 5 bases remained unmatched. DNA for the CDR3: TGTGCCACCACCGACAGGGTTTCAGATACGCAGTATTTT. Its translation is CATTDRVSDTQYF.